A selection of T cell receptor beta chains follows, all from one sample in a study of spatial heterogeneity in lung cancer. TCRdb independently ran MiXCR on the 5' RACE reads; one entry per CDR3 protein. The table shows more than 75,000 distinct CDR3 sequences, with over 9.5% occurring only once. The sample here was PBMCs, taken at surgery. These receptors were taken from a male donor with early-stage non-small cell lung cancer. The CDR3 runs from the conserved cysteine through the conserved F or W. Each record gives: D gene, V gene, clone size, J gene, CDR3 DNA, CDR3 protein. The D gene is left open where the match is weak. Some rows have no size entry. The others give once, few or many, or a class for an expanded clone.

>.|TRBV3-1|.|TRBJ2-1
TGTGCCAGCAGATACGGACCGGCGGATGAGCAGTTCTTC
CASRYGPADEQFF
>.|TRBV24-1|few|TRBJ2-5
TGTGCCACCAGTGATTTCCTAGGGGGTGTAAAAGAGACCCAGTACTTC
CATSDFLGGVKETQYF
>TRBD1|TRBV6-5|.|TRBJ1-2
TGTGCCAGCAGTCCTCAGGAGGGGGCTATGGGCTACACCTTC
CASSPQEGAMGYTF
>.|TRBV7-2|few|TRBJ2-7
TGTGCCAGCAGTCTCCTCCGGGCGGGGGAGCAGTACTTC
CASSLLRAGEQYF
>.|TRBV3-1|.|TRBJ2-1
TGTGCCAGCAGCCAAGATAGGGAGGATGAGCAGTTCTTC
CASSQDREDEQFF
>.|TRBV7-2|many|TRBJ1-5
TGTGCCAGCAGCTTAGTTGGGGGGACTGTGCAGCCCCAGCATTTT
CASSLVGGTVQPQHF
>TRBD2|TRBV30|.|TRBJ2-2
TGTGCCTGGAGTGTACGGGGGGGTGGCACCGGGGAGCTGTTTTTT
CAWSVRGGGTGELFF
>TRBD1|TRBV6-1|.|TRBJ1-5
TGTGCCAGCAGTGAAAAGTGGGACAGGGACAATCAGCCCCAGCATTTT
CASSEKWDRDNQPQHF
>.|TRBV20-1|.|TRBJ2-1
TGCAGTGCTAGAAGGGTGAACGGGAATGAGCAGTTCTTC
CSARRVNGNEQFF
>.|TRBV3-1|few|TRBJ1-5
TGTGCCAGCAGCCAAGATAGGGGTCAGCCCCAGCATTTT
CASSQDRGQPQHF
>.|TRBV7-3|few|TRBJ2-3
TGTGCCAGCAGCCCTCTGAGGGGAGATACGCAGTATTTT
CASSPLRGDTQYF
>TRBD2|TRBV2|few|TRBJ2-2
TGTGCCAGCAGCGTAGCGGGAGGTGGCATCGGGGAGCTGTTTTTT
CASSVAGGGIGELFF
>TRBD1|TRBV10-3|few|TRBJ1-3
TGTGCCATCAGGCAGGGGGATGGAAACACCATATATTTT
CAIRQGDGNTIYF
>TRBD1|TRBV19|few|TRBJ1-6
TGTGCCAGTAGTTCCTGGACAGGGGGCAATTCACCCCTCCACTTT
CASSSWTGGNSPLHF
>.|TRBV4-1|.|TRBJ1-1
TGCACCAGCGACGGTGGTCGAGAAGCTTTCTTT
CTSDGGREAFF
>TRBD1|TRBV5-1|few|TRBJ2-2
TGCGCCAGCAGGCTTACCGGGACAGGGGGCACCGGGGAGCTGTTTTTT
CASRLTGTGGTGELFF
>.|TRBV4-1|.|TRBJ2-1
TGCGCCAGCAGCCAAGTAGTGGGTGAGCAGTTCTTC
CASSQVVGEQFF
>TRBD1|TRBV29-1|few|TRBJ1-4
TGCAGCGGGGGGGGACAGGGAAAAACTAATGAAAAACTGTTTTTT
CSGGGQGKTNEKLFF
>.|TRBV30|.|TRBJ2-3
TGTGCCTGGAGTGAGCGAGATACGCAGTATTTT
CAWSERDTQYF
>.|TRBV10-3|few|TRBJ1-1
TGTGCCATCGCAAGTGAGGGGGACACTGAAGCTTTCTTT
CAIASEGDTEAFF
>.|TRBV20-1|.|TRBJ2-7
TGCAGTGCCAATCAAAGGGGCCTTATGACAGCTTCCTACGAGCAGTACTTC
CSANQRGLMTASYEQYF
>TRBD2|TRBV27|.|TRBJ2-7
TGTGCCAGCAGTTCTCTGGGTAGCGGGAGGCAAAACGAGCAGTACTTC
CASSSLGSGRQNEQYF
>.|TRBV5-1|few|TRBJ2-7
TGCGCCAGCAGCTTGGAAGTTCTATCCTACGAGCAGTACTTC
CASSLEVLSYEQYF
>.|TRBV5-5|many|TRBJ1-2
TGTGCCAGCAGCTTCCAGAAGACTAACTATGGCTACACCTTC
CASSFQKTNYGYTF
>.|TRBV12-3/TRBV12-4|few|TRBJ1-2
TGTGCCAGCACTCGGGGGCGCGACTATGGCTACACCTTC
CASTRGRDYGYTF
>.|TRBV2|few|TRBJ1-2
TGTGCCAGCAGTACCCTGTCTCCAGGGAAATATGGCTACACCTTC
CASSTLSPGKYGYTF
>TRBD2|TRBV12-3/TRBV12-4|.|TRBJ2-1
TGTGCCAGCAGCTTTTATACTAGCGGGGCCGCAGATGAGCAGTTCTTC
CASSFYTSGAADEQFF
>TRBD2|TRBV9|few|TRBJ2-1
TGTGCCAGCAGCGTAGCGAATAGCGGGACGTGGAATGAGCAGTTCTTC
CASSVANSGTWNEQFF
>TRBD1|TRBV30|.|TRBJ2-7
TGTGCCTGGTCCAAGACAGGGGCTATAGACGAGCAGTACTTC
CAWSKTGAIDEQYF
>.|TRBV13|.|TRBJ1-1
TGTGCCAGCAGCCAGAGGGGGTACACTGAAGCTTTCTTT
CASSQRGYTEAFF
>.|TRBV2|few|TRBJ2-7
TGTGCCAGTGGGGGGCGCGAGCAGTACTTC
CASGGREQYF
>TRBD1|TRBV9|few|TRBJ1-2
TGTGCCAGCAGCGTCGGACAGGGGGAGATCTATGGCTACACCTTC
CASSVGQGEIYGYTF
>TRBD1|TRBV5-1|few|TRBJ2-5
TGCGCCAGCAGCTTACGACAGGGGGAGACCCAGTACTTC
CASSLRQGETQYF
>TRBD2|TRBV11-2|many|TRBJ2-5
TGTGCCAGCAGCTTTCTAGCGGGAGGGCCCGAGACCCAGTACTTC
CASSFLAGGPETQYF
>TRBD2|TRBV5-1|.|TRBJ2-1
TGCGCCAGCAGCCCCGGGGAGGGGTCGAATGAGCAGTTCTTC
CASSPGEGSNEQFF
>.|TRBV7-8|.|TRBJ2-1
TGTGCCAGCCGTCCAGCTGAGAATTACAATGAGCAGTTCTTC
CASRPAENYNEQFF
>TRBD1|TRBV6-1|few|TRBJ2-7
TGTGCCAGCAGTGCAGGGGGCTCCTACGAGCAGTACTTC
CASSAGGSYEQYF
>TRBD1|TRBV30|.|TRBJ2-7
TGTGCCTGGAGCGTGACAGGGGAGTACGAGCAGTACTTC
CAWSVTGEYEQYF
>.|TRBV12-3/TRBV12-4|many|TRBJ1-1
TGTGCCAGCAGGCCGAGGGACACTGAAGCTTTCTTT
CASRPRDTEAFF
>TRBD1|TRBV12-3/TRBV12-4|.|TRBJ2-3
TGTGCCAGCAGTCTGTCGGGACAGCCCACAGATACGCAGTATTTT
CASSLSGQPTDTQYF
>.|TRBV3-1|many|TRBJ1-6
TGTGCCAGCAGCCTAGGGGATTCACCCCTCCACTTT
CASSLGDSPLHF
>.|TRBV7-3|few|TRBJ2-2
TGTGCCAGCAGCATGGTTAGAGACACCGGGGAGCTGTTTTTT
CASSMVRDTGELFF